The source of this T cell receptor beta chain is a study of OX40 agonist ivuxolimab in advanced cancers. Study-wide results and caveats: CD8+ T cells were the subset that, on average, had more expanded clones than CD4+.

The repertoire was sequenced with immunoSEQ multiplex PCR; TCRdb's copy has only in-frame clones and lacks some. This sample carries more than 45,000 clones, approximately 88% of them seen once, and the ten largest clones take 3% to 4%. CDR3 size: 16 residues. Germline V gene lookup returns CDR1 LNHDA and CDR2 SQIVND (reference sequence). V was trimmed by 6 bases and J by 5 bases, leaving 22 bases between them. Notes on this clone: The antigen is undetermined.

The J gene is TRBJ1-2, the V gene TRBV19; D ambiguous. The source of this sequence is an adult with an advanced solid tumor such as melanoma, head and neck, liver or kidney cancer. Sequencing used CD4+ or CD8+ T cells sorted from blood, obtained in a trial of the OX40 agonist ivuxolimab. The CDR3 spells CASSILGPKAPYGYTF. CDR3 bases: TGTGCCAGTAGCATCCTCGGGCCCAAGGCACCTTATGGCTACACCTTC. The full variable domain, completed using reference TRBV19 and TRBJ1-2, is DGGITQSPKYLFRKEGQNVTLSCEQNLNHDAMYWYRQDPGQGLRLIYYSQIVNDFQKGDIAEGYSVSREKKESFPLTVTSAQKNPTAFYLCASSILGPKAPYGYTFGSGTRLTVV.